Listed here is a single T cell receptor (beta chain). Its antigen is unidentified. CDR3 length: 12 amino acids. Germline V lookup: CDR1 ENHRY, CDR2 SYGVKD. Trimming removed 7 bases at V and 7 bases at J, with 14 bases between. This sample is part of a study of cytomegalovirus exposure and HLA in healthy donors. Overall study: There were approximately 85 million unique TCRs (from HLA-typed donors) in an early data release.

The study, taken as a whole, reports: In a later analysis, the majority of CMV-associated beta chains seemingly showed HLA restriction.

The study ran its PCR with 60 Vbeta and 13 Jbeta primers. TCRdb's table, derived via immunoSEQ multiplex PCR, lists solely in-frame clones and lacks some. This table holds 150,000 or so clones, about 77% found once. The chain combines TRBV10-3 with TRBJ2-7; D perhaps matches TRBD2 (6 bases). The specimen was PBMCs. This clonotype originated in a man younger than 35 in good health and CMV-seropositive. The CDR3 reads CAIKTTSGEQYF. In nucleotides, the CDR3 is TGTGCCATCAAGACGACTAGTGGGGAGCAGTACTTC.